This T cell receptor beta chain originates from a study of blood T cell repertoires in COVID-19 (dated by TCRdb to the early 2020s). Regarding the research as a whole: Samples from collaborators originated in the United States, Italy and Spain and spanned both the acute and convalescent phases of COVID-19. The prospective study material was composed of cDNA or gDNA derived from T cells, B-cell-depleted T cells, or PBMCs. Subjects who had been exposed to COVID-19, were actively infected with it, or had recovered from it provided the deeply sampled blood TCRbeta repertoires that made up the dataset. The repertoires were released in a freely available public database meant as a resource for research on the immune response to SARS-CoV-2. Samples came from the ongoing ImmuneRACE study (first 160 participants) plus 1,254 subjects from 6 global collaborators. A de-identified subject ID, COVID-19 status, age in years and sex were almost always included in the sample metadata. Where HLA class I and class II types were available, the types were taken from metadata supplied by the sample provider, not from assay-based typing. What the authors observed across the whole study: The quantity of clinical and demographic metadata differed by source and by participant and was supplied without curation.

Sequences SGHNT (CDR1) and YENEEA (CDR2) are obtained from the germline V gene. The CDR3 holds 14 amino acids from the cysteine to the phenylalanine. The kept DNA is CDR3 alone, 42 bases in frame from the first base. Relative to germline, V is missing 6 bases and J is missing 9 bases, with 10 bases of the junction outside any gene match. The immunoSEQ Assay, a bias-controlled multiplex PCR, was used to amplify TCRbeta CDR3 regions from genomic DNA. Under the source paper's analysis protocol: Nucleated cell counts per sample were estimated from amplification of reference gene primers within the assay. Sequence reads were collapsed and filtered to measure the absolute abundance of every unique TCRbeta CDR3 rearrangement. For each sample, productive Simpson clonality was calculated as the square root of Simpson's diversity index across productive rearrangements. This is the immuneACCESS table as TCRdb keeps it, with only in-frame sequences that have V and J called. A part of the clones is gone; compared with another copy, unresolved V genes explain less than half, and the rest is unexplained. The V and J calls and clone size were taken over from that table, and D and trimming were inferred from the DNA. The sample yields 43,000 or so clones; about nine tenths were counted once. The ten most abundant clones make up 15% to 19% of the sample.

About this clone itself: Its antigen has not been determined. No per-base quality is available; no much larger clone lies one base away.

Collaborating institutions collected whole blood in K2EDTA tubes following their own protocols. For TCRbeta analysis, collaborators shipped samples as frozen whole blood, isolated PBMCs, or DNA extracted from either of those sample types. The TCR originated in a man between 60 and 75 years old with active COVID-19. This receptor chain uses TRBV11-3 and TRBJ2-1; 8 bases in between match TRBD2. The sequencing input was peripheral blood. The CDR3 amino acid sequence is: CASRQTAGGGEQFF. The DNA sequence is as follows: TGTGCCAGCAGGCAAACCGCGGGGGGCGGTGAGCAGTTCTTC.